The sequence of this T cell receptor (beta chain) was determined in a study of T cells in Graves' hyperthyroidism and ophthalmopathy. Only a few counts were recorded for this clonotype. What it binds is not known. Study-wide results and limits: Appearing also in blood were most of the thyroid clonotypes expanded above 0.001. From stable hyperthyroidism, ophthalmopathy was set apart by a 13 V-J model.

Hyperthyroidism in the patients, aged 18 to 65, was newly diagnosed and under 2 months in duration. PBMCs were obtained from 10 ml fresh peripheral blood. Germline CDR1 reads SGHTA; CDR2 reads FQGNSA. Trimming pared 2 bases from V and 2 bases from J, leaving 6 bases between. The length of the CDR3 is 14 residues. Researchers took RNA transcripts and amplified the TCR beta CDR3 regions from them. A first-round RT-PCR of the TCR CDR3 used the HTBI primer set. TCRdb ran MiXCR on the multiplex PCR reads and lists one entry per CDR3 protein. Here the sample spans 600,000 to 650,000 distinct CDR3 sequences, 15% to 20% being singletons.

The receptor's source is a woman in her twenties or thirties with Graves' hyperthyroidism. The sample consisted of blood. The genes are TRBV7-2 and TRBJ2-2; D gene uncertain. The CDR3 nucleotides read TGTGCCAGCAGCTTAATACATAACACCGGGGAGCTGTTTTTT. This gives the protein CASSLIHNTGELFF.